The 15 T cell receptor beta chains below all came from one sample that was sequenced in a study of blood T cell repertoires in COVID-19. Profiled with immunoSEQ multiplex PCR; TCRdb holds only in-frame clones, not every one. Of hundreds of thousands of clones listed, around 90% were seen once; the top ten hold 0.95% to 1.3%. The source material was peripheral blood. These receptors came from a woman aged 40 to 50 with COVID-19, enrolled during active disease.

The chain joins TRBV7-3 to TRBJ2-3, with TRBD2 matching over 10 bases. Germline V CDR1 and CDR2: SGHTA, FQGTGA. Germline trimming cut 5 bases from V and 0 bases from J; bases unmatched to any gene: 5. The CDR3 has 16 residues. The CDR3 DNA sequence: TGTGCCAGCAGCCCAGGGACTAGCGCCAGCACAGATACGCAGTATTTT. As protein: CASSPGTSASTDTQYF. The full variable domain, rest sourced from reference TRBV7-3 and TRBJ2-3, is GAGVSQTPSNKVTEKGKYVELRCDPISGHTALYWYRQSLGQGPEFLIYFQGTGAADDSGLPNDRFFAVRPEGSVSTLKIQRTERGDSAVYLCASSPGTSASTDTQYFGPGTRLTVL.

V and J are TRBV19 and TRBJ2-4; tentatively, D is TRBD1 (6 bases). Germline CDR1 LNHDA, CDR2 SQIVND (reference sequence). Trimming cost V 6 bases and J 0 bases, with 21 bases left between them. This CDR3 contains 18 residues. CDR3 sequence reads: CASSQRGWDGLAKNIQYF. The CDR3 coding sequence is TGTGCCAGTAGCCAGAGGGGGTGGGATGGCCTAGCCAAAAACATTCAGTACTTC.

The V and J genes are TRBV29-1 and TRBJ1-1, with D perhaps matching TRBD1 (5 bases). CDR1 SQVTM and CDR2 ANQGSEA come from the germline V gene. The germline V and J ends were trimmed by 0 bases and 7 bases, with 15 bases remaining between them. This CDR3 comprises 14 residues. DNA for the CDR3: TGCAGCGTTGAAGATTTCAGGGTGGTGGATGAAGCTTTCTTT. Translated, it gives CSVEDFRVVDEAFF.

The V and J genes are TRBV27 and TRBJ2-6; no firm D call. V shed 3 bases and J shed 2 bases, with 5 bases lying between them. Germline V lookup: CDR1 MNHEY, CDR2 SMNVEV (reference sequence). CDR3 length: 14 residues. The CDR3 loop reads CASSLYPGANVLTF. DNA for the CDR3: TGTGCCAGCAGTTTGTATCCTGGGGCCAACGTCCTGACTTTC.

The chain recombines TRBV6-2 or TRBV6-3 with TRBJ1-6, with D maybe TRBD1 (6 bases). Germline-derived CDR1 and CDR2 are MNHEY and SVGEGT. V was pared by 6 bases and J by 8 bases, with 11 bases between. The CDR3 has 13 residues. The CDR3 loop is CASSRPGDSPLHF. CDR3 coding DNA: TGTGCCAGCAGCCGCCCAGGGGATTCACCCCTCCACTTT.

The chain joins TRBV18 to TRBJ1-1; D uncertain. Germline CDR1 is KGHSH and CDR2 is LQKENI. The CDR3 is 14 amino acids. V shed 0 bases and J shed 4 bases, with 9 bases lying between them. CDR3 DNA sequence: TGTGCCAGCTCACCACCGAACAGATTCACTGAAGCTTTCTTT. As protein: CASSPPNRFTEAFF. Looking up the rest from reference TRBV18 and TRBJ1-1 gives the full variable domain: NAGVMQNPRHLVRRRGQEARLRCSPMKGHSHVYWYRQLPEEGLKFMVYLQKENIIDESGMPKERFSAEFPKEGPSILRIQQVVRGDSAAYFCASSPPNRFTEAFFGQGTRLTVV.

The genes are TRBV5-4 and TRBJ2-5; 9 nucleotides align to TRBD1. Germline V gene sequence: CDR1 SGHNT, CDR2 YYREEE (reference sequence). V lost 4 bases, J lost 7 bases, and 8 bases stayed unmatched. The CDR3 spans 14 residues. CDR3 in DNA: TGTGCCAGCAGCGGTGCCGGGACAGGGATGACCCAGTACTTC. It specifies CASSGAGTGMTQYF. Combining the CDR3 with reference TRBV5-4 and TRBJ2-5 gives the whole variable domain ETGVTQSPTHLIKTRGQQVTLRCSSQSGHNTVSWYQQALGQGPQFIFQYYREEENGRGNFPPRFSGLQFPNYSSELNVNALELDDSALYLCASSGAGTGMTQYFGPGTRLLVL.

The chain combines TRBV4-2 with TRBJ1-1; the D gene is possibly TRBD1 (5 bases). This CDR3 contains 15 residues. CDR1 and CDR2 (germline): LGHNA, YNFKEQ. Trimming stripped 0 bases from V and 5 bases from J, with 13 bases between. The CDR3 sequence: CASSQDIGPGTEAFF. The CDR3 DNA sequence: TGTGCCAGCAGCCAAGATATCGGCCCAGGGACTGAAGCTTTCTTT.

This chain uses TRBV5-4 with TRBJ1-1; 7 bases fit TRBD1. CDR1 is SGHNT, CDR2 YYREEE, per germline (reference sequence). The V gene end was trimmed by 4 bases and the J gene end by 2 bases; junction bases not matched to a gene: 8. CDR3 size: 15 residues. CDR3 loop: CASSGPGTVNTEAFF. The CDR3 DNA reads TGTGCCAGCAGCGGCCCCGGGACAGTTAACACTGAAGCTTTCTTT.

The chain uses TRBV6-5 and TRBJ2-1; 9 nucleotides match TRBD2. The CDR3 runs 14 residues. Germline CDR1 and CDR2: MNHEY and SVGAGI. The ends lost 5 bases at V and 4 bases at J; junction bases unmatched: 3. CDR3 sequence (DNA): TGTGCCAGCAGTAGCGGGGGGTCATACAATGAGCAGTTCTTC. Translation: CASSSGGSYNEQFF.

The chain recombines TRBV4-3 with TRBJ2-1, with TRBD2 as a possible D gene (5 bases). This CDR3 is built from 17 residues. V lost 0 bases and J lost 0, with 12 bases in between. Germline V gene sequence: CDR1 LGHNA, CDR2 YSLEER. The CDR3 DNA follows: TGCGCCAGCAGCCAAGATATCCGCGGGTCCTCCTACAATGAGCAGTTCTTC. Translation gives CASSQDIRGSSYNEQFF.

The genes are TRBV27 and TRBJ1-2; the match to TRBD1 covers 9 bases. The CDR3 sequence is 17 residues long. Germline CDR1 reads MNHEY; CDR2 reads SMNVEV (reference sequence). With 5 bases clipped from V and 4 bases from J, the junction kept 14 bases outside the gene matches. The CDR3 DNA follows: TGTGCCAGCAGTCTCCGGACAGGGGCCCTGAATGGCTATGGCTACACCTTC. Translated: CASSLRTGALNGYGYTF.

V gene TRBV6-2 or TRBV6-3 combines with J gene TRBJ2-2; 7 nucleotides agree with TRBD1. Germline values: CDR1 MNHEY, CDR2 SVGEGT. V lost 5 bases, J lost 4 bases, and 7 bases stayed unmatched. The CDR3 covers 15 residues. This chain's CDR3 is CASSHWTGGTGELFF. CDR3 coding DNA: TGTGCCAGCAGTCATTGGACAGGCGGCACCGGGGAGCTGTTTTTT.

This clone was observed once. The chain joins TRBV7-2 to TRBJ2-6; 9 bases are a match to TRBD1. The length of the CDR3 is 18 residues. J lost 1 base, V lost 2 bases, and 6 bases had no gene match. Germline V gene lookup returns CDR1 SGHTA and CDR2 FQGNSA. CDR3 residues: CASSLFGTGLSGANVLTF. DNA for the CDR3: TGTGCCAGCAGCTTATTTGGGACAGGGCTGTCTGGGGCCAACGTCCTGACTTTC.

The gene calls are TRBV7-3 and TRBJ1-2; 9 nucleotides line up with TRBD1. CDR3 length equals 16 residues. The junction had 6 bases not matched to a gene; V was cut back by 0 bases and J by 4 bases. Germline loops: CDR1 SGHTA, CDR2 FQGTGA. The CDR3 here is CASSLTHRGRFYGYTF. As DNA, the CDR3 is TGTGCCAGCAGCTTAACTCACAGGGGGCGCTTCTATGGCTACACCTTC.